The 25 T cell receptor beta chains below come from one sample, sequenced in a study of neurological immune-mediated disorders. TCRdb passed the 5' RACE reads through MiXCR, listing each CDR3 protein once. The sample gives roughly 50,000 distinct CDR3 sequences, roughly 13% of which show up once; around 11% is in the top ten. Material for sequencing was PBMCs. The origin of the receptors is a woman aged 60-75 years with HTLV-1-associated myelopathy (HAM/TSP).

This clonotype was seen repeatedly, ten times or more. The rearrangement joins TRBV29-1 to TRBJ2-3, with D unresolved. The CDR3 runs to 11 residues. The V gene lost 6 bases and the J gene lost 2 bases, with 6 bases spanning the gap. CDR1 and CDR2 from the germline V gene are SQVTM and ANQGSEA. CDR3 protein: CSVTVTDTQYF. For the CDR3, the DNA is TGCAGCGTCACAGTCACAGATACGCAGTATTTT.

The sample holds many counts of this clonotype. J is TRBJ1-1 and V is TRBV2; D gene unclear. V was shortened by 7 bases and J by 4 bases, with 13 bases between the two germline ends. CDR1 and CDR2 (germline): SNHLY, FYNNEI. This CDR3 is built from 13 residues. The CDR3 reads CASIRVLTTEAFF. CDR3 DNA sequence: TGTGCCAGCATTCGCGTCCTAACCACTGAAGCTTTCTTT.

In its sample, this clonotype was seen many times. This chain joins TRBV7-6 and TRBJ2-2, with D possibly TRBD1 on 6 matching bases. The germline V and J ends were trimmed by 4 bases and 4 bases, with 13 bases remaining between them. Germline lookup yields CDR1 SGHVS and CDR2 FNYEAQ. The CDR3 loop spans 15 amino acids. The CDR3, as DNA: TGTGCCAGCAGCTCCCTGGTGGACAGCACCGGGGAGCTGTTTTTT. This translates into CASSSLVDSTGELFF.

Details on this clonotype: One base away lies a much larger clone, so this may be a sequencing read error. CDR3: CASSSTEAGEETQYF. CDR3 bases: TGCGCCAGCAGCTCCACGGAGGCAGGGGAAGAGACCCAGTACTTC. The V call is TRBV5-1, the J call TRBJ2-5, with D possibly matching TRBD1 (6 bases). V dropped 3 bases and J dropped 3 bases, with 15 bases sitting between them. Looked up from germline, CDR1 is SGHRS and CDR2 is YFSETQ. This CDR3 has 15 amino acids.

This chain uses TRBV5-1 with TRBJ1-4, with 9 positions matching TRBD1. In germline, CDR1 is SGHRS, CDR2 YFSETQ. With 10 bases clipped from V and 7 bases from J, the junction kept 11 bases outside the gene matches. The CDR3 has 14 residues. In DNA, the CDR3 is TGCGCCTTCAGCTGGGACAGGGCCGGTGAAAAACTGTTTTTT. Translation gives CAFSWDRAGEKLFF.

Many counts were recorded for this clonotype. This chain uses TRBV25-1 with TRBJ2-4; perhaps D is TRBD1 or TRBD2 (5 bases each). This CDR3 spans 14 amino acids. Germline V CDR1 and CDR2: MGHDK, SYGVNS. Trimming stripped 3 bases from V and 5 bases from J, with 11 bases between. This chain's CDR3 is CASSEGELQNIQYF. In DNA, the CDR3 is TGTGCCAGCAGTGAGGGGGAGCTCCAAAACATTCAGTACTTC.

This clonotype has at least ten counts. This chain links TRBV7-9 with TRBJ2-1; D remains unclear. Between the trimmed V and J ends, which lost 6 bases and 9 bases, there was a span of 9 bases. CDR1 and CDR2 from the germline V gene are SEHNR and FQNEAQ (reference sequence). The CDR3 covers 11 residues. CDR3 DNA sequence: TGTGCCAGCAGTATGGGGATTGAGCAGTTCTTC. It yields the protein CASSMGIEQFF. The entire variable domain, with the rest obtained from reference TRBV7-9 and TRBJ2-1, is as follows: DTGVSQNPRHKITKRGQNVTFRCDPISEHNRLYWYRQTLGQGPEFLTYFQNEAQLEKSRLLSDRFSAERPKGSFSTLEIQRTEQGDSAMYLCASSMGIEQFFGPGTRLTVL.

The sample holds many counts of this clonotype. The chain combines TRBV7-3 with TRBJ2-2; 7 bases align to TRBD1. CDR3 size: 18 residues. J was trimmed by 0 bases and V by 4 bases; bases with no gene match: 11. Germline V CDR1 and CDR2: SGHTA, FQGTGA. The CDR3 protein is CASSSPSGTAPNTGELFF. CDR3 coding DNA: TGTGCCAGCAGCTCCCCCTCTGGGACAGCGCCGAACACCGGGGAGCTGTTTTTT.

This clonotype appeared many times. J is TRBJ2-2 and V is TRBV5-5; maybe TRBD2 (6 bases). The CDR3 spans 16 residues. The V end lost 0 bases, the J end lost 1 base, and 10 bases lay between the germline ends. The V gene's germline CDR1 is SGHKS and CDR2 YYEKEE (reference sequence). CDR3 DNA sequence: TGTGCCAGCAGCTTGGCCGGACTAAAGAACACCGGGGAGCTGTTTTTT. It is translated as CASSLAGLKNTGELFF.

As for this clonotype: A much more abundant neighbour one base away suggests this may be a read error. The CDR3, as DNA: TGCAGCGTTGATTTTGTGACAGGGGGCCGGGAGACCCAGTACTTC. Translated, it gives CSVDFVTGGRETQYF. This rearrangement joins TRBV29-1 to TRBJ2-5; 10 positions agree with TRBD1. The trim removed 3 bases at V and 5 bases at J, leaving 9 bases unmatched. Germline lookup yields CDR1 SQVTM and CDR2 ANQGSEA. The CDR3 is 15 amino acids.

This chain uses TRBV5-1 with TRBJ1-2, with D possibly being TRBD1 (5 bases). Germline V lookup: CDR1 SGHRS, CDR2 YFSETQ. The V end lost 3 bases, the J end lost 2 bases, and 11 bases lay between the germline ends. The CDR3 has 14 residues. Here the CDR3 reads CASSSAGTNYGYTF. As DNA, the CDR3 is TGCGCCAGCAGCTCGGCAGGGACGAACTATGGCTACACCTTC.

The rearrangement uses TRBV19 and TRBJ1-2; D is possibly TRBD1 (5 bases). The CDR3 contains 13 residues. Germline CDR1 is LNHDA and CDR2 is SQIVND (reference sequence). Trimming removed 8 bases at V and 8 bases at J, with 18 bases between. In nucleotides, the CDR3 is TGTGCCAGTGCGCATCAGGGCAGCGGAGGCTACACCTTC. This encodes CASAHQGSGGYTF.

In its sample, this clonotype ranks as medium-sized. The chain joins TRBV28 to TRBJ2-7; D is unresolved. CDR3 length: 15 amino acids. Trimming stripped 4 bases from V and 2 bases from J, with 15 bases between. Per germline, CDR1 MDHEN and CDR2 SYDVKM. CDR3 nucleotides: TGTGCCAGCAGTTCCCCCAGCGTCCCCACCTACGAGCAGTACTTC. Translation: CASSSPSVPTYEQYF. The full variable domain, completed using reference TRBV28 and TRBJ2-7, is DVKVTQSSRYLVKRTGEKVFLECVQDMDHENMFWYRQDPGLGLRLIYFSYDVKMKEKGDIPEGYSVSREKKERFSLILESASTNQTSMYLCASSSPSVPTYEQYFGPGTRLTVT.

This clonotype was detected many times. The rearrangement uses TRBV5-1 and TRBJ2-5; D assignment may be TRBD1 or TRBD2 (6 bases each). Deletions cut 4 bases from V and 2 bases from J, with 15 bases between. Germline V gene data show CDR1 as SGHRS and CDR2 as YFSETQ. The CDR3 sequence is 15 residues long. The CDR3, as DNA: TGCGCCAGCAGCCCCGGAGGGGGTGGGCAAGAGACCCAGTACTTC. Its protein product is CASSPGGGGQETQYF.

In this sample, this clonotype turned up many times. The chain couples TRBV10-3 to TRBJ2-1; D is perhaps TRBD2 (5 bases). CDR1 is ENHRY and CDR2 is SYGVKD in the germline V gene. V gave up 4 bases and J gave up 4 bases, with 11 bases separating them. The CDR3 length is 14 residues. This CDR3 reads CAISGGVTYNEQFF. The CDR3 bases are TGTGCCATCAGTGGGGGAGTAACGTACAATGAGCAGTTCTTC.

The chain links TRBV5-1 to TRBJ2-1; 9 positions match TRBD2. V trimming: 0 bases; J trimming: 7 bases; junction bases outside the gene matches: 8. The CDR3 length is 16 residues. Germline V lookup: CDR1 SGHRS, CDR2 YFSETQ. DNA for the CDR3: TGCGCCAGCAGCTTGGACGGTAGCGGGAGCACAAATGAGCAGTTCTTC. Translated, it gives CASSLDGSGSTNEQFF.

This clonotype was counted many times. The rearrangement joins TRBV6-1 to TRBJ2-5; TRBD2 aligns across 7 bases. This CDR3 is built from 14 residues. Trimming at V came to 8 bases and at J to 5 bases, leaving 11 bases not matched to a gene. Germline V gene sequence: CDR1 MNHNS, CDR2 SASEGT. The CDR3 coding sequence is TGTGCCAGCGGACTAGGGATGGTCGTCGAGACCCAGTACTTC. Translation: CASGLGMVVETQYF.

This clonotype appeared many times. The chain joins TRBV12-3 or TRBV12-4 to TRBJ1-1, with D hard to call. With 2 bases removed from V and 4 bases from J, the gap between germline ends came to 8 bases. The CDR3 length is 13 residues. The CDR3 sequence: CASSLRAGTEAFF. The CDR3 region has the DNA TGTGCCAGCAGTTTAAGGGCGGGCACTGAAGCTTTCTTT.

This clonotype was counted many times. This chain connects TRBV3-1 to TRBJ1-5, with 10 bases identical to TRBD1. V trimming: 4 bases; J trimming: 6 bases; junction bases outside the gene matches: 3. Germline-derived CDR1 and CDR2 are LGHDT and YNNKEL (reference sequence). The CDR3 runs to 14 residues. CDR3 amino acids: CASSPGTGAQPQHF. The CDR3 DNA sequence: TGTGCCAGCAGCCCCGGGACAGGGGCTCAGCCCCAGCATTTT.

This clonotype was detected ten times or more. V is TRBV20-1 and J is TRBJ2-1, with D perhaps given as TRBD1 or TRBD2 (5 bases each). Between the trimmed V and J ends, which lost 2 bases and 6 bases, there was a span of 20 bases. CDR3 length equals 16 residues. CDR1 and CDR2 (germline): DFQATT, SNEGSKA (reference sequence). CDR3 bases: TGCAGTGCTAGATTAAGCCCGGGACCGATTATCAATGAGCAGTTCTTC. Protein: CSARLSPGPIINEQFF.

The sample holds many counts of this clonotype. The chain has TRBV10-3 and TRBJ2-3; 10 bases match TRBD2. The CDR3 extends over 14 amino acids. J lost 6 bases, V lost 7 bases, and 7 bases had no gene match. Germline V CDR1 and CDR2: ENHRY, SYGVKD. The CDR3 loop is CAITSLAGKDTQYF. CDR3 sequence (DNA): TGTGCCATCACCTCACTAGCGGGAAAGGATACGCAGTATTTT.

The sample holds a few counts of this clonotype. The chain employs TRBV19 and TRBJ2-7; TRBD2 might be the D (6 bases). The germline V gene encodes CDR1 LNHDA and CDR2 SQIVND (reference sequence). V lost 0 bases and J 3 bases, leaving 12 bases between the germline ends. The CDR3 length is 15 residues. In DNA, the CDR3 is TGTGCCAGTAGTATAGAGGCGGGATCCGTCTACGAGCAGTACTTC. Translated, it gives CASSIEAGSVYEQYF.

With regard to this clonotype: A much larger clone sits a single nucleotide away, making a read error possible. The gene calls are TRBV7-8 and TRBJ2-5; D gene unclear. The length of the CDR3 is 15 residues. Trimming left V 0 bases short and J 5 bases short, with 13 bases between. Germline assignment: CDR1 SGHVS and CDR2 FQNEAQ. The CDR3 loop is CASSLAQHKGETQYF. The CDR3 nucleotides read TGTGCCAGCAGCTTAGCCCAACATAAAGGGGAGACCCAGTACTTC.

Many counts were recorded for this clonotype. The chain joins TRBV5-1 to TRBJ2-1, with D unclear. The V gene's germline CDR1 is SGHRS and CDR2 YFSETQ. The length of the CDR3 is 15 residues. Trimming took 1 base from V and 0 from J, leaving 8 bases between them. CDR3 in amino acids: CASSLMETSYNEQFF. The DNA of the CDR3 is TGCGCCAGCAGCTTGATGGAAACCTCCTACAATGAGCAGTTCTTC.

About this clonotype itself: It may be a read error: a sequence one base away is much more abundant. This chain links TRBV14 with TRBJ2-1, with TRBD2 identical over 8 bases. The CDR3 length is 14 residues. V was clipped by 4 bases and J by 12 bases; unmatched bases: 11. The germline CDR1 and CDR2 sequences are SGHDN and FVKESK. This CDR3 reads CASSLGAGVWVQFF. DNA of the CDR3: TGTGCCAGCAGCCTCGGAGCGGGAGTTTGGGTGCAGTTCTTC.